This T cell receptor beta chain was retrieved from a study of shared clonotypes between healthy human individuals. Methods used by the authors: Junction-only sequences without quality scores came from ImmunoSEQ, so filtering differed. TCRdb keeps only in-frame clones here, not all; method: immunoSEQ multiplex PCR. From that table come the V and J calls and clone size; the DNA was used to work out D and trimming. The sample records under 2.5 million clones, about 90% being singletons. Losses at the gene ends were 3 bases for V and 2 bases for J; bases not matched to a gene: 6. This CDR3 contains 15 residues. From germline, CDR1 is MNHNS and CDR2 SASEGT.

The sequenced material came from naive CD4+ T cells from PBMCs. Noted subset: CD45RA+ positively selected. This clonotype was sampled from a man aged 18 to 29 in good health. Some clones in this sample may be carry-over from other donors' samples. This rearrangement joins TRBV6-1 to TRBJ1-2; 7 positions match TRBD1. The CDR3 reads CASSDLPGQNYGYTF. CDR3 coding DNA: TGTGCCAGCAGTGATCTCCCGGGACAGAACTATGGCTACACCTTC.